Below, 23 T cell receptor beta chains from the same sample are listed, as sequenced in a study of T cells after yellow fever vaccination. TCRdb used MiXCR to reprocess the 5' RACE reads, holding one entry per CDR3 protein. This sample has over 110,000 distinct CDR3 sequences, with roughly 8.2% found just once. Sequences were derived from CD4+ T cells sorted from PBMCs, sampled 5 days after the yellow fever booster vaccination. The source is a man younger than 45 who received the YFV17D yellow fever vaccine.

This clonotype was counted many times. V usage is TRBV7-2 and J usage is TRBJ2-1; D may match TRBD1 or TRBD2 (5 bases each). Trimming took 5 bases from V and 6 from J, leaving 14 bases between them. Germline CDR1 reads SGHTA; CDR2 reads FQGNSA. The CDR3 extends over 14 amino acids. DNA for the CDR3: TGTGCCAGCAGCAAGTCCCGGGGCGGCAATGAGCAGTTCTTC. Translated, it gives CASSKSRGGNEQFF.

This clonotype was counted at least ten times. This sequence joins TRBV20-1 and TRBJ2-7, with D possibly being TRBD1 (5 bases). Trimming took 6 bases from V and 9 from J, leaving 24 bases between them. CDR3 length: 14 amino acids. Germline V gives CDR1 DFQATT, CDR2 SNEGSKA (reference sequence). CDR3 residues: CSASVGAGNEVQYF. The CDR3 DNA is TGCAGTGCCTCGGTAGGGGCAGGCAACGAAGTGCAGTACTTC.

This clonotype was seen ten or more times. This chain links TRBV7-2 with TRBJ2-1; weak D call: TRBD2 (5 bases). Germline-derived CDR1 and CDR2 are SGHTA and FQGNSA. The V and J ends lost 1 base and 9 bases respectively, with 7 bases between them. The CDR3 totals 12 residues. This CDR3 is CASSLVAGEQFF. CDR3 DNA: TGTGCCAGCAGCTTAGTTGCGGGTGAGCAGTTCTTC.

The gene calls are TRBV18 and TRBJ1-5; no clear D gene. The CDR3 totals 15 residues. The V end was cut by 3 bases, the J end by 4 bases, with 13 bases between. Germline loops: CDR1 KGHSH, CDR2 LQKENI. The CDR3 nucleotides read TGTGCCAGCTCACCTTTGGCGGGGAGAAATCAGCCCCAGCATTTT. Protein product: CASSPLAGRNQPQHF.

The chain combines TRBV9 with TRBJ2-6, with 11 bases fitting TRBD2. There are 24 residues in the CDR3. V lost 0 bases, J lost 2 bases, and 22 bases stayed unmatched. CDR1 is SGDLS and CDR2 is YYNGEE in the germline V gene. This CDR3 reads CASSVEVRRVAGGRAFPGANVLTF. In nucleotides, the CDR3 is TGTGCCAGCAGCGTAGAAGTGAGGAGAGTAGCGGGAGGGCGAGCGTTTCCTGGGGCCAACGTCCTGACTTTC.

This clonotype was observed at least ten times. V and J are TRBV20-1 and TRBJ1-1, with D perhaps matching TRBD1 (5 bases). The CDR3 totals 15 residues. Deletions cut 4 bases from V and 5 bases from J, with 20 bases between. The germline gives CDR1 DFQATT, CDR2 SNEGSKA (reference sequence). CDR3 nucleotides: TGCAGTGCTAAGGGCCCAGGGTGGAGGTTGACTGAAGCTTTCTTT. Its translation: CSAKGPGWRLTEAFF.

This clonotype was counted between two and nine times. The V gene is TRBV20-1, the J gene TRBJ2-1; 9 bases are shared with TRBD2. V lost 3 bases to trimming and J lost 6 bases; unmatched junction nucleotides: 12. There are 16 residues in the CDR3. The germline V gene has CDR1 DFQATT and CDR2 SNEGSKA (reference sequence). The CDR3 sequence: CSARSSGIARGNEQFF. CDR3 in DNA: TGCAGTGCTAGGTCTAGCGGGATCGCTCGGGGCAATGAGCAGTTCTTC.

At least ten counts were recorded for this clonotype. The chain employs TRBV20-1 and TRBJ1-2, with 7 bases aligning to TRBD1. CDR3 length equals 15 residues. The ends lost 5 bases at V and 8 bases at J; junction bases unmatched: 17. Germline V gene lookup returns CDR1 DFQATT and CDR2 SNEGSKA (reference sequence). CDR3 sequence: CSADEGGASSWGYTF. For the CDR3, the DNA is TGCAGTGCTGATGAAGGGGGCGCATCTTCCTGGGGCTACACCTTC.

This clonotype was seen at least ten times. The gene calls are TRBV10-1 and TRBJ2-7; TRBD1 matches at 11 bases. Trimming at V came to 4 bases and at J to 8 bases, leaving 10 bases not matched to a gene. The germline V gene encodes CDR1 WNHNN and CDR2 SYGVQD (reference sequence). This CDR3 has 15 amino acids. The CDR3 sequence is CASSVAGTGGVKQYF. Here the CDR3 DNA reads TGCGCCAGCAGTGTGGCCGGGACAGGGGGTGTCAAGCAGTACTTC.

The J gene is TRBJ2-1, the V gene TRBV7-3, with D uncertain. The CDR3 is made up of 12 amino acids. The V end was cut by 3 bases, the J end by 7 bases, with 7 bases between. Germline assignment: CDR1 SGHTA and CDR2 FQGTGA. The CDR3 coding sequence is TGTGCCAGCAGCTTCACTAAAAATGAGCAGTTCTTC. This translates into CASSFTKNEQFF.

This clonotype was recorded many times. V and J are TRBV7-9 and TRBJ2-5, with D perhaps TRBD2 (6 bases). Per germline, CDR1 SEHNR and CDR2 FQNEAQ (reference sequence). The CDR3 is made up of 16 amino acids. The ends were cut back, 4 bases at V and 1 base at J, with 16 bases in the middle. CDR3 in amino acids: CASSYPLAFSQETQYF. CDR3 in DNA: TGTGCCAGCAGCTATCCCCTAGCGTTCAGCCAAGAGACCCAGTACTTC.

Many counts were recorded for this clonotype. CDR3 sequence: CSARVQGDEQFF. The DNA of the CDR3 is TGCAGTGCTAGAGTACAGGGCGATGAGCAGTTCTTC. V usage is TRBV20-1 and J usage is TRBJ2-1; perhaps TRBD1 as D (6 bases). Germline V gene sequence: CDR1 DFQATT, CDR2 SNEGSKA (reference sequence). V lost 1 base to trimming and J lost 8 bases, with 9 bases between them. There are 12 residues in the CDR3.

This clonotype was recorded at least ten times. The V call is TRBV5-1, the J call TRBJ2-5; D gene ambiguous. The V end was cut by 0 bases, the J end by 1 base, with 13 bases between. The length of the CDR3 is 16 residues. Germline values: CDR1 SGHRS, CDR2 YFSETQ. The CDR3 is CASSLASGLGQETQYF. CDR3 coding DNA: TGCGCCAGCAGCTTGGCCTCTGGGCTAGGCCAAGAGACCCAGTACTTC.

This clonotype was detected many times. The V and J genes are TRBV9 and TRBJ2-5; TRBD1 is a possible D gene (5 bases). Germline V lookup: CDR1 SGDLS, CDR2 YYNGEE. This CDR3 is 17 amino acids long. Trimming took off 4 bases at V and 4 bases at J, with 23 bases between the two ends. For the CDR3, the DNA is TGTGCCAGCAGCTCCCCGGCGTGGGCTAGTGGGGCAGAGACCCAGTACTTC. Its translation is CASSSPAWASGAETQYF. The full variable domain, completed using reference TRBV9 and TRBJ2-5, is DSGVTQTPKHLITATGQRVTLRCSPRSGDLSVYWYQQSLDQGLQFLIQYYNGEERAKGNILERFSAQQFPDLHSELNLSSLELGDSALYFCASSSPAWASGAETQYFGPGTRLLVL.

V is TRBV7-9 and J is TRBJ2-7; a weak D match, TRBD1 (5 bases). The CDR3 is 15 amino acids. Trimming pared 5 bases from V and 0 bases from J, leaving 14 bases between. Germline assignment: CDR1 SEHNR and CDR2 FQNEAQ (reference sequence). The CDR3 DNA follows: TGTGCCAGCAGCCCCACAGGCATCTACTCCTACGAGCAGTACTTC. Translated: CASSPTGIYSYEQYF.

This clonotype was observed a handful of times. V usage is TRBV5-6 and J usage is TRBJ1-3; D unresolved. Germline CDR1 SGHDT, CDR2 YYEEEE. V shed 5 bases and J shed 0 bases, with 6 bases lying between them. The CDR3 covers 13 residues. CDR3 nucleotides: TGTGCCAGCAGTTACATCTCTGGAAACACCATATATTTT. Translation: CASSYISGNTIYF.

This clonotype has at least ten counts. CDR3 region: CASSATAGANVLTF. The CDR3 DNA sequence: TGTGCCAGCAGTGCTACGGCTGGGGCCAACGTCCTGACTTTC. The V and J genes are TRBV6-1 and TRBJ2-6; D gene uncertain. Germline CDR1 and CDR2: MNHNS and SASEGT. Trimming removed 4 bases from V and 2 bases from J, with 6 bases in between. This CDR3 has 14 amino acids.

This clonotype was seen ten or more times. The rearrangement joins TRBV7-2 to TRBJ2-7; D uncertain. Germline CDR1 SGHTA, CDR2 FQGNSA. V was pared by 5 bases and J by 0 bases, with 2 bases between. This CDR3 contains 11 residues. This CDR3 is CASSHSYEQYF. DNA of the CDR3: TGTGCCAGCAGCCACTCCTACGAGCAGTACTTC.

This clonotype came up many times. This rearrangement joins TRBV7-2 to TRBJ2-5; D call uncertain. The CDR3 runs to 11 residues. The germline CDR1 and CDR2 sequences are SGHTA and FQGNSA. V lost 8 bases and J 5 bases, leaving 9 bases between the germline ends. The CDR3 nucleotides are TGTGCCAGCGGAGCTAGGGAGACCCAGTACTTC. Protein: CASGARETQYF.

This clonotype was picked up many times. The chain employs TRBV5-1 and TRBJ2-1; 9 nucleotides align to TRBD2. V trimming: 3 bases; J trimming: 9 bases; junction bases outside the gene matches: 10. This CDR3 is built from 15 residues. Germline V CDR1 and CDR2: SGHRS, YFSETQ. As DNA, the CDR3 is TGCGCCAGCAGCTCCGGAGGGCGGGAGGGGACTGAGCAGTTCTTC. The encoded protein is CASSSGGREGTEQFF.

This clonotype was detected ten times or more. V gene TRBV18 combines with J gene TRBJ2-7, with 10 bases identical to TRBD2. The CDR3 has 13 residues. CDR1 and CDR2 from the germline V gene are KGHSH and LQKENI. J gave up 7 bases and V 3 bases, and 3 bases lay outside the gene matches. CDR3 nucleotide sequence: TGTGCCAGCTCACCTCTAGCGGGAGAGGAGCAGTACTTC. This sequence encodes CASSPLAGEEQYF.

This clonotype was counted ten times or more. The J gene is TRBJ2-5, the V gene TRBV28, with D possibly called TRBD1 or TRBD2 (5 bases each). The germline V and J ends were trimmed by 1 base and 3 bases, with 15 bases remaining between them. Germline CDR1 is MDHEN and CDR2 is SYDVKM. The CDR3 extends over 16 amino acids. The CDR3 region is CASSLFGTGKKETQYF. CDR3 in DNA: TGTGCCAGCAGTTTATTCGGGACGGGAAAGAAAGAGACCCAGTACTTC.

This clonotype was detected many times. The V and J genes are TRBV28 and TRBJ2-6; D unclear. The V end was cut by 6 bases, the J end by 0 bases, with 6 bases between. Germline V gene lookup returns CDR1 MDHEN and CDR2 SYDVKM. The CDR3 contains 14 residues. Here the CDR3 DNA reads TGTGCCAGCAGGCAGACCTCTGGGGCCAACGTCCTGACTTTC. This gives the protein CASRQTSGANVLTF. Filled out from reference TRBV28 and TRBJ2-6, the complete variable domain reads DVKVTQSSRYLVKRTGEKVFLECVQDMDHENMFWYRQDPGLGLRLIYFSYDVKMKEKGDIPEGYSVSREKKERFSLILESASTNQTSMYLCASRQTSGANVLTFGAGSRLTVL.